The TCR beta chain under discussion was sequenced for a study of shared clonotypes between healthy human individuals. Study-wide findings and caveats: Non-shared clonotypes had lower generation probabilities than clonotypes shared by all four sorted-subset donors.

The method was immunoSEQ multiplex PCR; TCRdb's version includes in-frame clones alone and lacks a portion of them. This sample has a few million clones, with about 92% found just once. In its sample, this clone was seen once. Its antigen remains unknown. This clonotype originated in a man younger than 30 in good health. Input material: naive CD4+ T cells sorted from blood. Subset of the sample: CD45RA+ positively selected.

CDR3 sequence reads: CACESSYNEQFF. CDR3 in DNA: TGTGCCTGTGAGAGCTCCTACAATGAGCAGTTCTTC. This rearrangement joins TRBV30 to TRBJ2-1; D remains ambiguous. Germline CDR1 GTSNPN, CDR2 SVGIG (reference sequence). V gave up 6 bases and J gave up 0 bases, with 6 bases separating them. The CDR3 sequence is 12 residues long.